The 18 T cell receptor beta chains below all came from one sample that was sequenced in a study of T cells in Graves' hyperthyroidism and ophthalmopathy. RNA transcripts served as the template for amplifying TCR beta CDR3 regions. HTBI primers were employed in a first-round RT-PCR of the TCR CDR3. Via MiXCR, TCRdb re-called the multiplex PCR reads, giving one row per CDR3 protein. The sample has 500,000 to 700,000 distinct CDR3 sequences; over 15% are singletons. The specimen sequenced was blood. The receptors originated from a woman in her late teens or twenties with Graves' hyperthyroidism.

As regards this clonotype: Just one base apart from a much larger clone, this may be a read error. The chain couples TRBV27 to TRBJ2-2; a weak D match, TRBD2 (5 bases). CDR1 and CDR2 (germline): MNHEY, SMNVEV (reference sequence). The CDR3 runs to 13 residues. CDR3 protein: CASSFLPIGERFF. The CDR3 DNA reads TGTGCCAGCAGTTTCCTACCGATCGGGGAGCGGTTTTTT.

This clonotype showed up many times. The chain couples TRBV6-1 to TRBJ1-1, with D maybe TRBD1 (6 bases). V was trimmed by 5 bases and J by 4 bases, leaving 11 bases between them. The CDR3 is made up of 13 amino acids. Germline assignment: CDR1 MNHNS and CDR2 SASEGT. Here the CDR3 DNA reads TGTGCCAGCAGTCACCAAGGGGGCACTGAAGCTTTCTTT. Amino acid sequence: CASSHQGGTEAFF.

In this sample, this clonotype turned up many times. The CDR3: CASTGQPWDTQYF. The CDR3 DNA is TGTGCCAGCACGGGGCAGCCCTGGGATACGCAGTATTTT. This chain joins TRBV6-2 or TRBV6-3 and TRBJ2-3; either TRBD1 or TRBD2 may supply D (5 bases each). Germline V gene lookup returns CDR1 MNHEY and CDR2 SVGEGT. Trimming removed 7 bases at V and 6 bases at J, with 14 bases between. The CDR3 is made up of 13 amino acids.

Points on this clonotype: Since a much larger clone is just one base distant, this may be a read error. The gene calls are TRBV6-2 or TRBV6-3 and TRBJ2-3, with D perhaps given as TRBD1 or TRBD2 (5 bases each). Trimming removed 11 bases from V and 0 bases from J, with 12 bases in between. Germline CDR1 and CDR2: MNHEY and SVGEGT. This CDR3 region has 13 residues. CDR3 sequence (DNA): TGTGCCGTCAGAGAGGGGAGCACAGATACGCAGTATTTT. Translating it yields CAVREGSTDTQYF.

In regard to this clonotype: This may be a read error: a much more frequent sequence differs by one nucleotide. The chain uses TRBV18 and TRBJ2-5, with D uncertain. The CDR3 runs 14 residues. Germline V CDR1 and CDR2: KGHSH, LQKENI. CDR3 nucleotide sequence: TGTGTCAGCTCACCAGGCGGCGTCCAAGAGACCCAGTACTTC. This gives the protein CVSSPGGVQETQYF. The full variable domain, with the rest looked up from reference TRBV18 and TRBJ2-5, is NAGVMQNPRHLVRRRGQEARLRCSPMKGHSHVYWYRQLPEEGLKFMVYLQKENIIDESGMPKERFSAEFPKEGPSILRIQQVVRGDSAAYFCVSSPGGVQETQYFGPGTRLLVL.

CDR3: CASSLLAGTKGWETQYF. The DNA for the CDR3 is TGTGCCAGCAGCCTCCTAGCGGGAACGAAAGGGTGGGAGACCCAGTACTTC. The chain employs TRBV11-2 and TRBJ2-5; TRBD2 agrees at 9 bases. This CDR3 contains 17 residues. The V and J ends lost 5 bases and 5 bases, in that order; junction bases with no gene match: 15. Germline CDR1 reads SGHAT; CDR2 reads FQNNGV.

This clonotype was detected a few times. The chain has TRBV25-1 and TRBJ2-1; the D is unclear. The V end was cut by 1 base, the J end by 7 bases, with 17 bases between. Per germline, CDR1 MGHDK and CDR2 SYGVNS. This CDR3 has 16 amino acids. For the CDR3, the DNA is TGTGCCAGCAGTGAATCAATCAAACCGAATTGGAATGAGCAGTTCTTC. Its protein is CASSESIKPNWNEQFF.

This clonotype was observed once. The chain recombines TRBV15 with TRBJ1-2; D not resolved. From germline, CDR1 is LNHNV and CDR2 YYDKDF (reference sequence). The CDR3 is made up of 12 amino acids. The V end was cut by 1 base, the J end by 8 bases, with 8 bases between. The CDR3 DNA follows: TGTGCCACCAGCAGAGCTGAGGGAGGCTACACCTTC. It codes for CATSRAEGGYTF.

This clonotype was detected many times. The chain combines TRBV20-1 with TRBJ2-1; 9 nucleotides match TRBD2. After removal of 6 bases from V and 9 bases from J, the junction contained 12 bases not matched to a gene. This CDR3 region has 14 residues. Germline CDR1 and CDR2: DFQATT and SNEGSKA (reference sequence). The DNA of the CDR3 is TGCAGTGCCCTGACTAGCGGATTTGGGGCTGAGCAGTTCTTC. Translating gives CSALTSGFGAEQFF.

The rearrangement joins TRBV2 to TRBJ1-6; D is uncertain. Germline lookup yields CDR1 SNHLY and CDR2 FYNNEI. The V end lost 5 bases, the J end lost 5 bases, and 10 bases lay between the germline ends. The CDR3 extends over 14 amino acids. CDR3 coding DNA: TGTGCCAGCAGTCGGCCGGGGAATAATTCACCCCTCCACTTT. Its protein is CASSRPGNNSPLHF.

The chain combines TRBV6-2 or TRBV6-3 with TRBJ2-5; TRBD2 matches 14 bases. J gave up 4 bases and V 6 bases, and 4 bases lay outside the gene matches. Germline V gene data show CDR1 as MNHEY and CDR2 as SVGEGT. This CDR3 spans 15 amino acids. This CDR3 is CASRDGLAGGETQYF. The CDR3, as DNA: TGTGCCAGCAGGGATGGACTAGCGGGAGGAGAGACCCAGTACTTC.

The chain employs TRBV10-3 and TRBJ2-1, with D possibly matching TRBD2 (6 bases). CDR1 ENHRY and CDR2 SYGVKD come from the germline V gene. Trimming left V 6 bases short and J 3 bases short, with 9 bases between. CDR3 length: 13 residues. CDR3 amino acids: CAIRIADYNEQFF. CDR3 in DNA: TGTGCCATCAGGATAGCGGACTACAATGAGCAGTTCTTC.

This clonotype was picked up many times. The rearrangement links TRBV11-2 to TRBJ1-1, with D tentatively TRBD1 (5 bases). V lost 5 bases and J 1 base, leaving 17 bases between the germline ends. The CDR3 totals 16 residues. Per germline, CDR1 SGHAT and CDR2 FQNNGV. The CDR3 spells CASSRTGALGNTEAFF. The CDR3 nucleotides are TGTGCCAGCAGCCGCACCGGGGCCCTAGGGAACACTGAAGCTTTCTTT.

The genes are TRBV12-3 or TRBV12-4 and TRBJ2-4; D is undetermined. The CDR3 contains 11 residues. Trimming stripped 3 bases from V and 3 bases from J, with 0 bases between. This CDR3 reads CASSFKNIQYF. CDR3 nucleotides: TGTGCCAGCAGTTTCAAAAACATTCAGTACTTC.

At least ten counts were recorded for this clonotype. V gene TRBV11-3 combines with J gene TRBJ2-1; 7 bases map to TRBD2. This CDR3 is 17 amino acids long. V dropped 5 bases and J dropped 0; count of bases not matched to a gene: 10. The germline V gene has CDR1 SGHNT and CDR2 YENEEA. Here the CDR3 DNA reads TGTGCCAGCAGCGGGGGTGGCGGGGGAAGCTCCTACAATGAGCAGTTCTTC. The encoded protein is CASSGGGGGSSYNEQFF.

The chain couples TRBV9 to TRBJ2-1; TRBD2 agrees at 9 bases. V lost 0 bases, J lost 6 bases, and 13 bases stayed unmatched. From germline, CDR1 is SGDLS and CDR2 YYNGEE. The CDR3 has 18 residues. CDR3: CASSVVSIGGGATNEQFF. Here the CDR3 DNA reads TGTGCCAGCAGCGTAGTTTCTATTGGCGGGGGGGCGACCAATGAGCAGTTCTTC.

There are many counts of this clonotype. The rearrangement uses TRBV5-1 and TRBJ2-7; TRBD1 matches 7 bases. Germline V gene sequence: CDR1 SGHRS, CDR2 YFSETQ. J lost 5 bases, V lost 2 bases, and 7 bases had no gene match. The CDR3 has 14 amino acids. CDR3 loop: CASSFPDRSHEQYF. The CDR3 DNA is TGCGCCAGCAGCTTCCCGGACAGGTCCCACGAGCAGTACTTC.

This clonotype occurred a few times. The CDR3 protein is CASSTRDRNQPQHF. CDR3 coding DNA: TGTGCCAGCAGCACCCGGGACAGAAATCAGCCCCAGCATTTT. The rearrangement uses TRBV5-6 and TRBJ1-5; TRBD1 matches 7 bases. This CDR3 is built from 14 residues. Germline trimming cut 4 bases from V and 4 bases from J; bases unmatched to any gene: 5. Germline V CDR1 and CDR2: SGHDT, YYEEEE.